These T cell receptor beta chains were read from a single sample in a study of PD-1 blockade in classical Hodgkin lymphoma. Method: immunoSEQ multiplex PCR; TCRdb's copy keeps in-frame clones and lacks some. The table records roughly 8,200 clones, 87% of them present only once. This specimen consisted of peripheral blood mononuclear cells (PBMCs), obtained before the fourth cycle of nivolumab. Source of these receptors: a human donor with classical Hodgkin lymphoma. CDR3s include the opening cysteine and the closing phenylalanine or tryptophan. The D gene is left open where the match is weak. Expanded clones get a size class; other rows say once, few or many, or leave the size out.

clone_size | j_call | d_call | v_call | cdr3_nt | cdr3_aa
. | TRBJ1-1 | . | TRBV6-1 | TGTGCCAGCAGTGAAAGGGCACGGACCGACGCTTTCTTT | CASSERARTDAFF
. | TRBJ2-1 | . | TRBV5-1 | TGCGCCAGCAGCTTAAATGGAAATGAGCAGTTCTTC | CASSLNGNEQFF
. | TRBJ2-7 | TRBD2 | TRBV5-1 | TGCGCCAGCAGCTTGGAGCTAGCGGGAGTCTTCGAGCAGTACTTC | CASSLELAGVFEQYF
. | TRBJ1-5 | . | TRBV6-1 | TGTGCCAGCACCTCACAGGGAACTACCGGACAGCCCCAGCATTTT | CASTSQGTTGQPQHF
. | TRBJ1-2 | TRBD1 | TRBV4-3 | TGCGCCAGCAAGAAGGGGACAGGGGACTATGGCTACACCTTC | CASKKGTGDYGYTF
. | TRBJ2-7 | . | TRBV11-2 | TGTGCCAGCAGCTTAGATCAGACCGAGCAGTACTTC | CASSLDQTEQYF
. | TRBJ1-2 | . | TRBV27 | TGTGCCAGCAGTTTCCGGGACTCGAATGGCTACACCTTC | CASSFRDSNGYTF
. | TRBJ1-3 | . | TRBV7-9 | TGTGCCAGCAGCTTATTACTGTGGCAGGGTGGAAACACCATATATTTT | CASSLLLWQGGNTIYF
few | TRBJ2-7 | . | TRBV5-1 | TGCGCCAGCAGCCGCGAGGGGGGGCGCTACGAGCAGTACTTC | CASSREGGRYEQYF
. | TRBJ1-3 | . | TRBV19 | TGTGCCTCGATCGGGCAGGCTGGAAACACCATATATTTT | CASIGQAGNTIYF
. | TRBJ2-1 | . | TRBV11-2 | TGTGCCAGCAGCTTAACGGGAGAACCCTACAATGAGCAGTTCTTC | CASSLTGEPYNEQFF
. | TRBJ1-3 | TRBD1 | TRBV9 | TGTGCCAGCAGCGTAGCTCCGACAGGGGCTGGAAACACCATATATTTT | CASSVAPTGAGNTIYF
. | TRBJ2-1 | . | TRBV27 | TGTGCCAGCAGTTTTTGGGGGGACCCTTGGTACAATGAGCAGTTCTTC | CASSFWGDPWYNEQFF
. | TRBJ2-5 | . | TRBV18 | TGTGCCAGCTCACCAGTACCGGCTATGGAGACCCAGTACTTC | CASSPVPAMETQYF
. | TRBJ2-7 | . | TRBV6-6 | TGTGCCACAGCACCGGAGCGGACCTACGAGCAGTACTTC | CATAPERTYEQYF